This record covers a single T cell receptor (beta chain). The antigen remains undetermined. The data were obtained in a study of shared clonotypes between healthy human individuals. Looking at the study overall: Contributing individuals were a couple of females and a few males aged 18 to 49.

Study observations and caveats: Rarefaction gave evidence that sorted-subset sequencing remained incomplete despite large depth. For naive CD4 cells, around 5.1% of clonotypes were shared across a handful of donors.

Only in-frame clones appear in the TCRdb table, and some are missing; sequencing was by immunoSEQ multiplex PCR. The table shows hundreds of thousands of clones, with 85% to 95% occurring only once. The length of the CDR3 is 15 residues. From germline, CDR1 is MDHEN and CDR2 SYDVKM. Losses at the gene ends were 5 bases for V and 5 bases for J; bases not matched to a gene: 9. CD45RO-negative cells were positively selected for CCR7, leaving out terminally differentiated effector memory CD45RA+ cells. The clonotype was recovered from a woman aged 25-40 years in good health. Sequencing was done on a sample of naive CD8+ T cells sorted from blood. The rearrangement uses TRBV28 and TRBJ1-2; 9 bases map to TRBD1. The CDR3 reads CASSRTGGIGYGYTF. Written as DNA, the CDR3 is TGTGCCAGCAGTCGAACAGGGGGCATCGGGTATGGCTACACCTTC.